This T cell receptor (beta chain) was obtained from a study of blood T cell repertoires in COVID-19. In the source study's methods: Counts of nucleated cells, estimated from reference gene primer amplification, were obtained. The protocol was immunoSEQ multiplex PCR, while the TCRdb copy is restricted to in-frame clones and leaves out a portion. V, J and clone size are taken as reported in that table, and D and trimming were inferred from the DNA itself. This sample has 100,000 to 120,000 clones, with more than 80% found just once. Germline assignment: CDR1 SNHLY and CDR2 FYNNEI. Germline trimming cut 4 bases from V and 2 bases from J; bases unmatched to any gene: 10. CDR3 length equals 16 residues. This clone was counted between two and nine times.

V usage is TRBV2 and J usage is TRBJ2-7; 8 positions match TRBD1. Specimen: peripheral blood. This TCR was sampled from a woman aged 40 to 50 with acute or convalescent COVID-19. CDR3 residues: CASSAGSDREAYEQYF. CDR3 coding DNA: TGTGCCAGCAGTGCAGGATCGGACAGGGAAGCCTACGAGCAGTACTTC.